This entry concerns a single T cell receptor (beta chain). Its antigen is unidentified. PCR involved 60 Vbeta and 13 Jbeta primers. TCRdb keeps only in-frame clones here, not all; method: immunoSEQ multiplex PCR. The data contain some 130,000 clones, less than 80% of them singletons. These data belong to a study of cytomegalovirus exposure and HLA in healthy donors. Study-level findings and limits: TCR beta V- and J-gene trimming, according to a later analysis, was linked to a missense DCLRE1C variant. Under in vitro conditions, three CMV-associated chains were confirmed as specific for CMV antigens.

The CDR3 is 15 amino acids. Trimming took 5 bases from V and 0 from J; bases not matched to a gene: 3. Germline V gives CDR1 SGHDN, CDR2 FVKESK. Input material: PBMCs. The chain couples TRBV14 to TRBJ2-7; 11 bases are a match to TRBD2. This TCR was recovered from a man aged 45-60 years in good health and CMV-seropositive. The CDR3 DNA is TGTGCCAGCAGCTGGGGACTAGCGGCCTCCTACGAGCAGTACTTC. This sequence encodes CASSWGLAASYEQYF.